The TCR beta chain described here comes from a study of T cells in Graves' hyperthyroidism and ophthalmopathy. Whole-study context: Peripheral blood was acquired at first diagnosis, ahead of any therapy whatsoever.

Amplification of TCR beta CDR3 regions used RNA as the template. HTBI primers were the set used in a first-round RT-PCR of the TCR CDR3. MiXCR, applied by TCRdb to the multiplex PCR reads, yields one record per CDR3 protein. This sample carries roughly 500,000 distinct CDR3 sequences, roughly 23% of them seen once, and the ten largest clones take approximately 49%. Subjects with ophthalmopathy showed a Clinical Activity Score no lower than 3, a NOSPECS grade no lower than 4, and a duration shorter than 3 months. Each diagnosis was grounded in clinical symptoms, serum thyroxine and TRAb, thyroid ultrasound, and orbital computed tomography. This clonotype appeared many times. CDR1 MDHEN and CDR2 SYDVKM come from the germline V gene. The V gene lost 1 base and the J gene lost 2 bases, with 9 bases spanning the gap. This CDR3 is built from 14 residues.

The clonotype originates from a woman aged 70-85 years with Graves' ophthalmopathy. The rearrangement links TRBV28 to TRBJ2-7, with D hard to call. Input material: blood. The CDR3 coding sequence is TGTGCCAGCAGTTTATCTCCTGGCCCCTACGAGCAGTACTTC. Translating gives CASSLSPGPYEQYF.